The 22 T cell receptor beta chains in this list originate from one sample, sequenced in a study of blood T cells in healthy people across ages. Primed by a sample-barcoded 5' primer and a J-beta primer mix, a second PCR proceeded for 7 to 11 cycles. TCRdb ran MiXCR on the 5' RACE reads and lists one entry per CDR3 protein. Of about 1.6 million distinct CDR3 sequences in the sample, about 32% were seen once. The material sequenced was blood. These receptors all come from a woman in her thirties in good health.

Here the CDR3 DNA reads TGCAGTGCTAGAGGGGGACGGGGGGGCCACGACGAGCAGTACTTC. As protein: CSARGGRGGHDEQYF. J is TRBJ2-7 and V is TRBV20-1; TRBD2 agrees at 8 bases. CDR1 and CDR2 (germline): DFQATT, SNEGSKA (reference sequence). V was clipped by 1 base and J by 5 bases; unmatched bases: 10. The CDR3 is 15 residues long.

This clonotype was seen at least ten times. The gene calls are TRBV7-8 and TRBJ1-6; the D gene is possibly TRBD1 (5 bases). Germline V CDR1 and CDR2: SGHVS, FQNEAQ. Trimming took off 2 bases at V and 6 bases at J, with 11 bases between the two ends. The CDR3 has 15 amino acids. The CDR3 DNA sequence: TGTGCCAGCAGCTTACTAAGACAGCTTAATTCACCCCTCCACTTT. Protein: CASSLLRQLNSPLHF.

The chain carries TRBV3-1 and TRBJ1-5; D possibly corresponds to TRBD1 (6 bases). The CDR3 is 19 residues long. Trimming pared 4 bases from V and 0 bases from J, leaving 22 bases between. CDR1 and CDR2 (germline): LGHDT, YNNKEL (reference sequence). Written as DNA, the CDR3 is TGTGCCAGCAGCCCAGGCTGGACAGTCGGGATGGGTAGCAATCAGCCCCAGCATTTT. Its protein product is CASSPGWTVGMGSNQPQHF.

The V gene is TRBV5-1, the J gene TRBJ2-3; a weak D match, TRBD2 (5 bases). The germline gives CDR1 SGHRS, CDR2 YFSETQ. CDR3 size: 13 residues. Trimming removed 4 bases at V and 6 bases at J, with 12 bases between. CDR3 coding DNA: TGCGCCAGCAGCCCCAGCGAGCGGGATACGCAGTATTTT. This gives the protein CASSPSERDTQYF.

The chain combines TRBV6-2 or TRBV6-3 with TRBJ1-2; TRBD1 matches 7 bases. This CDR3 is built from 15 residues. V lost 2 bases to trimming and J lost 3 bases; unmatched junction nucleotides: 6. Germline CDR1 MNHEY, CDR2 SVGEGT. This CDR3 is CASSYRGRSDYGYTF. CDR3 bases: TGTGCCAGCAGTTACAGGGGGCGCTCAGACTATGGCTACACCTTC.

On this clonotype itself: A read error may account for a junction end that differs from germline. This sequence joins TRBV27 and TRBJ2-1, with 13 bases aligning to TRBD2. Germline loops: CDR1 MNHEY, CDR2 SMNVEV (reference sequence). This CDR3 is built from 17 residues. Written as DNA, the CDR3 is TGTGCCCGCAGTCTACGGACTAGCGGGAGCTCCTACAATGAGCAGGTCTTC. Residues: CARSLRTSGSSYNEQVF.

This chain joins TRBV5-6 and TRBJ2-3; 11 nucleotides line up with TRBD2. The CDR3 covers 16 residues. CDR1 is SGHDT and CDR2 is YYEEEE in the germline V gene. With V trimmed by 7 bases and J by 0 bases, 7 bases remained unmatched. The CDR3 reads CASGTSGVGSTDTQYF. The DNA of the CDR3 is TGTGCCAGCGGGACTAGCGGAGTGGGTAGCACAGATACGCAGTATTTT.

Of note for this clonotype: Sequence at one end of the junction differs from germline and may be a read error. The J gene is TRBJ2-1, the V gene TRBV20-1; D may be TRBD1 (5 bases). CDR3 length: 16 residues. CDR1 is DFQATT and CDR2 is SNEGSKA in the germline V gene (reference sequence). CDR3 protein: CSAGDDMTESYNEQFF. CDR3 bases: TGCAGTGCTGGAGATGACATGACAGAGTCGTACAATGAGCAGTTCTTC.

This clonotype was seen only a few times. V usage is TRBV20-1 and J usage is TRBJ2-7; 9 nucleotides align to TRBD2. Germline loops: CDR1 DFQATT, CDR2 SNEGSKA (reference sequence). Germline trimming cut 3 bases from V and 1 base from J; bases unmatched to any gene: 7. CDR3 length: 15 amino acids. CDR3 in DNA: TGCAGTGCTAGGACGGGACTAGCTTTGTCCTACGAGCAGTACTTC. This sequence encodes CSARTGLALSYEQYF.

Written as DNA, the CDR3 is TGCGCCAGCAGCTTGGTACCGACAAGTTATAGCAATCAGCCCCAGCATTTT. It yields the protein CASSLVPTSYSNQPQHF. The genes are TRBV5-1 and TRBJ1-5; the D is unclear. The CDR3 contains 17 residues. Germline assignment: CDR1 SGHRS and CDR2 YFSETQ. V was clipped by 0 bases and J by 0 bases, with 13 bases between them.

To note about this clonotype: Given a much more abundant clone one base away, this may be a read error. This chain links TRBV13 with TRBJ2-7; 9 bases fit TRBD2. Germline CDR1 is PRHDT and CDR2 is FYEKMQ (reference sequence). The junction had 18 bases not matched to a gene; V was cut back by 4 bases and J by 2 bases. The CDR3 is made up of 19 amino acids. CDR3 DNA sequence: TGTGCCAGCAGCTCAAGTCAGGAAGCGGGAGGCAGGTCTACCTACGAGCAGTACTTC. It is translated as CASSSSQEAGGRSTYEQYF.

There are many counts of this clonotype. The chain links TRBV12-3 or TRBV12-4 to TRBJ1-2; D is possibly TRBD1 (5 bases). The ends were cut back, 3 bases at V and 5 bases at J, with 10 bases in the middle. The length of the CDR3 is 13 residues. CDR3: CASSFTGGYGYTF. For the CDR3, the DNA is TGTGCCAGCAGTTTTACAGGTGGATATGGCTACACCTTC.

The rearrangement uses TRBV5-1 and TRBJ2-1; D gene unclear. The J call may be in error: the DNA end matches TRBJ2-7 better. Germline CDR1 SGHRS, CDR2 YFSETQ. CDR3 length: 14 amino acids. CDR3 coding DNA: TGCGCCAGCAGTTCGGACGGTCACTACAATGAGCAGTACTTC. Protein product: CASSSDGHYNEQYF.

This clonotype has just a few counts. This chain links TRBV6-1 with TRBJ2-3; D is unclear. V was trimmed by 6 bases and J by 2 bases, leaving 15 bases between them. Per the germline V gene, CDR1 is MNHNS and CDR2 is SASEGT. This CDR3 spans 15 amino acids. CDR3 DNA sequence: TGTGCCAGCAGGGGTTCTGCGAAAATCACAGATACGCAGTATTTT. Translated: CASRGSAKITDTQYF.

This chain joins TRBV12-3 or TRBV12-4 and TRBJ1-2, with 8 bases that match TRBD1. V trimming: 10 bases; J trimming: 5 bases; junction bases outside the gene matches: 12. This CDR3 region has 14 residues. The CDR3 sequence is CATRTGKGTYGYTF. Here the CDR3 DNA reads TGTGCCACACGGACAGGGAAAGGGACTTATGGCTACACCTTC.

The chain uses TRBV6-1 and TRBJ2-7, with a possible D match to TRBD1 (5 bases). The ends were cut back, 8 bases at V and 4 bases at J, with 18 bases in the middle. The length of the CDR3 is 14 residues. Germline V gene sequence: CDR1 MNHNS, CDR2 SASEGT. CDR3 nucleotides: TGTGCCAGCGCCTGGACACCTGTGAGGTACGAGCAGTACTTC. It codes for CASAWTPVRYEQYF.

This clonotype came up a few times. This chain joins TRBV7-8 and TRBJ2-1; D call uncertain. V shed 1 base and J shed 7 bases, with 20 bases lying between them. CDR3 length: 17 amino acids. Germline CDR1 and CDR2: SGHVS and FQNEAQ. The CDR3 region is CASSLVRQTRTLNEQFF. CDR3 DNA sequence: TGTGCCAGCAGCTTAGTACGGCAGACCAGAACTTTAAATGAGCAGTTCTTC.

This clonotype was picked up a small number of times. The chain is built from TRBV6-1 and TRBJ2-3, with a tentative D call TRBD2 (6 bases). CDR3 length: 14 residues. With 2 bases removed from V and 5 bases from J, the gap between germline ends came to 11 bases. CDR1 is MNHNS and CDR2 is SASEGT in the germline V gene. In nucleotides, the CDR3 is TGTGCCAGCAGTGAAAGGAGGGTAAGAGATACGCAGTATTTT. Translated: CASSERRVRDTQYF.

The rearrangement uses TRBV6-1 and TRBJ1-1, with a weak D call TRBD1 (5 bases). The ends were cut back, 11 bases at V and 1 base at J, with 20 bases in the middle. CDR3 length equals 15 residues. Germline V gene lookup returns CDR1 MNHNS and CDR2 SASEGT. Here the CDR3 reads CAATRPSGRNTEAFF. For the CDR3, the DNA is TGTGCCGCGACCCGGCCGTCAGGGAGGAACACTGAAGCTTTCTTT.

V and J are TRBV5-1 and TRBJ1-6; possibly TRBD1 for D (5 bases). The CDR3 is made up of 14 amino acids. V shed 4 bases and J shed 8 bases, with 13 bases lying between them. Germline CDR1 and CDR2: SGHRS and YFSETQ. The CDR3 DNA reads as TGCGCCAGCAGCCTGGAGCCAGGGTATTCACCCCTCCACTTT. Encoded protein: CASSLEPGYSPLHF.

The chain has TRBV6-5 and TRBJ2-3; 7 bases align to TRBD2. Germline V gene lookup returns CDR1 MNHEY and CDR2 SVGAGI. V lost 5 bases and J lost 2; bases outside the gene matches: 7. The CDR3 is 15 residues long. This CDR3 reads CASSPGGLFTDTQYF. CDR3 bases: TGTGCCAGCAGTCCGGGGGGACTTTTCACAGATACGCAGTATTTT.

This sequence joins TRBV6-1 and TRBJ1-2; tentatively, D is TRBD1 (5 bases). The CDR3 extends over 15 amino acids. Trimming stripped 1 base from V and 4 bases from J, with 13 bases between. In germline, CDR1 is MNHNS, CDR2 SASEGT. CDR3 residues: CASSEVQGVPYGYTF. CDR3 nucleotides: TGTGCCAGCAGTGAAGTGCAGGGTGTACCCTATGGCTACACCTTC.